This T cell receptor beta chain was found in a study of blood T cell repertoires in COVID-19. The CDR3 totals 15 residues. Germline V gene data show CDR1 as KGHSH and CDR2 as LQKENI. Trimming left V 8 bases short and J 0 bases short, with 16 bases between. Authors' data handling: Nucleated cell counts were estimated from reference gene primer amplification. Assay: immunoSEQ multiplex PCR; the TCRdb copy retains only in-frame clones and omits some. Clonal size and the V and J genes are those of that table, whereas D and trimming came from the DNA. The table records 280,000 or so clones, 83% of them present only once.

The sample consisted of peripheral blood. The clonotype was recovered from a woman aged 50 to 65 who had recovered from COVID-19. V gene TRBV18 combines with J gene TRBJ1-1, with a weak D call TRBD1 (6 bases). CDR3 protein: CASAWGRGMNTEAFF. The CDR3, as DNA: TGTGCCAGCGCGTGGGGCAGGGGAATGAACACTGAAGCTTTCTTT.